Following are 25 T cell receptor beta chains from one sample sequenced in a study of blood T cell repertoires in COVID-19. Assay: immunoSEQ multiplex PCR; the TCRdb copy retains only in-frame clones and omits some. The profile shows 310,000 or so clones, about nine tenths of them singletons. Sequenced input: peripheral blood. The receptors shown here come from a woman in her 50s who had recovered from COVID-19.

The DNA for the CDR3 is TGTGCCTGGAGTCCCGACACCTCTGGCTACACCTTC. Its translation is CAWSPDTSGYTF. The gene calls are TRBV30 and TRBJ1-2; no firm D call. Trimming cost V 2 bases and J 7 bases, with 11 bases left between them. The CDR3 covers 12 residues. Germline assignment: CDR1 GTSNPN and CDR2 SVGIG (reference sequence). Based on the CDR3 plus reference TRBV30 and TRBJ1-2, the full variable domain is SQTIHQWPATLVQPVGSPLSLECTVEGTSNPNLYWYRQAAGRGLQLLFYSVGIGQISSEVPQNLSASRPQDRQFILSSKKLLLSDSGFYLCAWSPDTSGYTFGSGTRLTVV.

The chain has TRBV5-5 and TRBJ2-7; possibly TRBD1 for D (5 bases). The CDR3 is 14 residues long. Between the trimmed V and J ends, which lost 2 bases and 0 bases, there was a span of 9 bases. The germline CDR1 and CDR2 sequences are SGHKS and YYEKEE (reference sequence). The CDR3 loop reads CASSLSQGSYEQYF. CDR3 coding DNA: TGTGCCAGCAGCTTAAGCCAGGGCTCCTACGAGCAGTACTTC.

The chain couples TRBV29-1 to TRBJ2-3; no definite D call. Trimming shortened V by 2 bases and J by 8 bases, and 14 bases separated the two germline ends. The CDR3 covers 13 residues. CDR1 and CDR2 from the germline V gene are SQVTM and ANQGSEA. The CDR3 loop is CSVELIGVGTQYF. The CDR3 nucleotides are TGCAGCGTTGAACTTATAGGAGTGGGTACGCAGTATTTT.

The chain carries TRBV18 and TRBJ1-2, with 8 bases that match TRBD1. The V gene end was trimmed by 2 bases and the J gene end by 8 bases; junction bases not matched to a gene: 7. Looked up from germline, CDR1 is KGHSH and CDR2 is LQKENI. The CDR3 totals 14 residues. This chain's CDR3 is CASSPGQGSWGYTF. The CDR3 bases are TGTGCCAGCTCACCAGGACAGGGTTCATGGGGCTACACCTTC.

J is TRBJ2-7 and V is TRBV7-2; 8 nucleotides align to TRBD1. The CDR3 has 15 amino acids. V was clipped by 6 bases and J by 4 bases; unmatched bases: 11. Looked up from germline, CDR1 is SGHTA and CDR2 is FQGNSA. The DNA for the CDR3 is TGTGCCAGCAGTTTCAGCCGGGACAGGTTTTACGAGCAGTACTTC. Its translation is CASSFSRDRFYEQYF.

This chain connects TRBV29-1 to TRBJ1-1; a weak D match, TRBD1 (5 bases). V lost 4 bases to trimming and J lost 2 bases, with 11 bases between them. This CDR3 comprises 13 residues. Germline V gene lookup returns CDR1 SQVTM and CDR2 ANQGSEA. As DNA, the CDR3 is TGCAGCGTTGCCGGGGGATCCAACACTGAAGCTTTCTTT. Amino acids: CSVAGGSNTEAFF.

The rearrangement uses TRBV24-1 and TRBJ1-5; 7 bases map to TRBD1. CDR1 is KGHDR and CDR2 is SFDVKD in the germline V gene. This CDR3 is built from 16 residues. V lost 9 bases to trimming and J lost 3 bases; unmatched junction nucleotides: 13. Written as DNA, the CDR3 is TGTGCCACCTCTAACGGCCGGGACAGTAACAATCAGCCCCAGCATTTT. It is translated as CATSNGRDSNNQPQHF.

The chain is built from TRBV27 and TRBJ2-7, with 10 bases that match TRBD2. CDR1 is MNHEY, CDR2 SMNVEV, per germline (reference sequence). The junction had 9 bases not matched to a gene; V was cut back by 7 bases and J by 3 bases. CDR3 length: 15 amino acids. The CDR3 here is CASTFMTSGFYEQYF. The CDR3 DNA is TGTGCCAGCACCTTCATGACTAGCGGGTTCTACGAGCAGTACTTC.

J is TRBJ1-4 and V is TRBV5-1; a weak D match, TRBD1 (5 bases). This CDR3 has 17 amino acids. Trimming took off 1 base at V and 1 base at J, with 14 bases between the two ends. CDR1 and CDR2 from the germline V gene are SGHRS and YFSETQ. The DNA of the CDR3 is TGCGCCAGCAGCTTGACCGGGGGAAAAGGAACTAATGAAAAACTGTTTTTT. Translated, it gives CASSLTGGKGTNEKLFF.

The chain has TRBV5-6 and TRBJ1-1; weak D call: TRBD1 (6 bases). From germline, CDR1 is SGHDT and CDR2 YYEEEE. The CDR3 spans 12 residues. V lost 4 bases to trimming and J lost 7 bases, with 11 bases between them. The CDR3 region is CASSPAGDEAFF. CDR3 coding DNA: TGTGCCAGCAGCCCGGCAGGGGATGAAGCTTTCTTT.

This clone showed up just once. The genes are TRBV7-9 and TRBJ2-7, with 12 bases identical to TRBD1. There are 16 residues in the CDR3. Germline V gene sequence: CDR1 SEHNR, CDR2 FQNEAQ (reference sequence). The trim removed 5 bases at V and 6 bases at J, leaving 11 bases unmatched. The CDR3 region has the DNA TGTGCCAGCAGCAGGGGACAGGGGGCCTCCCTGGGCGAGCAGTACTTC. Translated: CASSRGQGASLGEQYF.

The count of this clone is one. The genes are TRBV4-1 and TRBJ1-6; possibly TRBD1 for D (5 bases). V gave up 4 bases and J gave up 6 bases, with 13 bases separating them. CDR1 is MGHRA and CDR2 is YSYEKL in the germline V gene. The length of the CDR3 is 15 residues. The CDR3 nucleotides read TGCGCCAGCAGCCCGGGGGGGAACCCTAATTCACCCCTCCACTTT. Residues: CASSPGGNPNSPLHF.

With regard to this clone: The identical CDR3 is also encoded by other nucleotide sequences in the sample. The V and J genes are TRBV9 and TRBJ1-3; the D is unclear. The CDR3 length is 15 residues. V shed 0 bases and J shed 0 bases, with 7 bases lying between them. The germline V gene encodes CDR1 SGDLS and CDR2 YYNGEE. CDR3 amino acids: CASSVDGLSGNTIYF. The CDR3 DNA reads TGTGCCAGCAGCGTAGACGGTCTCTCTGGAAACACCATATATTTT. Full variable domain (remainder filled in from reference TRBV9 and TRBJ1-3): DSGVTQTPKHLITATGQRVTLRCSPRSGDLSVYWYQQSLDQGLQFLIQYYNGEERAKGNILERFSAQQFPDLHSELNLSSLELGDSALYFCASSVDGLSGNTIYFGEGSWLTVV.

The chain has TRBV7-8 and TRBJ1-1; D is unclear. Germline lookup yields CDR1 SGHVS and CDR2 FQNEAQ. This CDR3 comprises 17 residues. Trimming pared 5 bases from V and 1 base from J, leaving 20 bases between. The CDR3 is CASSPHRGRVRNTEAFF. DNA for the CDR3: TGTGCCAGCAGCCCCCACCGCGGGAGGGTACGGAACACTGAAGCTTTCTTT.

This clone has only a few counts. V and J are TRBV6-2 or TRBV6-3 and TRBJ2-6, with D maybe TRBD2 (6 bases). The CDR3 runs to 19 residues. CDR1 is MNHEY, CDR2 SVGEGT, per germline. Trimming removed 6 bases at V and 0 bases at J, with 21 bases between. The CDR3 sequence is CASSSRSGLPSSGANVLTF. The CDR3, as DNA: TGTGCCAGCAGCTCCCGATCGGGACTCCCAAGCTCTGGGGCCAACGTCCTGACTTTC.

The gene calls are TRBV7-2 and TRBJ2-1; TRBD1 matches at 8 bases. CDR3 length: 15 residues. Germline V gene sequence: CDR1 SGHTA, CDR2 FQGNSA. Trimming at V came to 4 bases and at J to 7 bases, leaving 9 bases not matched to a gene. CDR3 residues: CASSSGQGEVNEQFF. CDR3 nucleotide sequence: TGTGCCAGCAGCTCCGGACAGGGTGAGGTTAATGAGCAGTTCTTC.

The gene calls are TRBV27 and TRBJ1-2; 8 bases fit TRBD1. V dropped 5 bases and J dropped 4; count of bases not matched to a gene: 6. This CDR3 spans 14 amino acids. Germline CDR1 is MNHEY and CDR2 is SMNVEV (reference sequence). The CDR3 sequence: CASSARGRGYGYTF. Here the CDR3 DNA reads TGTGCCAGCAGTGCCAGGGGGCGCGGCTATGGCTACACCTTC.

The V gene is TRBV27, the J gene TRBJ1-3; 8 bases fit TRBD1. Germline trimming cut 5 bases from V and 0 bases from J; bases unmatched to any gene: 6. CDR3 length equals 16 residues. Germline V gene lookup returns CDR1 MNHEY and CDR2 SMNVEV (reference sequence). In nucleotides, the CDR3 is TGTGCCAGCAGTCCTGGACAGGGACCCTCTGGAAACACCATATATTTT. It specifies CASSPGQGPSGNTIYF.

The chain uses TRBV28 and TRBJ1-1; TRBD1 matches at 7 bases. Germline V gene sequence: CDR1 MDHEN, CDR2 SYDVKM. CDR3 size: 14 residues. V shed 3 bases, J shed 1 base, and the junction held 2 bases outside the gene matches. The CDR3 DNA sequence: TGTGCCAGCAGTTTGGGGGACAGGAACACTGAAGCTTTCTTT. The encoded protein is CASSLGDRNTEAFF.

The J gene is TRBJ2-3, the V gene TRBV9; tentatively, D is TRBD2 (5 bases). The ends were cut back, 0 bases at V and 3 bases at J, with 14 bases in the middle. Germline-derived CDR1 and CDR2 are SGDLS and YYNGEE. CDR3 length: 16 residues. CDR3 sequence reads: CASSVAATTKTDTQYF. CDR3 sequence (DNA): TGTGCCAGCAGCGTAGCCGCGACGACTAAAACAGATACGCAGTATTTT.

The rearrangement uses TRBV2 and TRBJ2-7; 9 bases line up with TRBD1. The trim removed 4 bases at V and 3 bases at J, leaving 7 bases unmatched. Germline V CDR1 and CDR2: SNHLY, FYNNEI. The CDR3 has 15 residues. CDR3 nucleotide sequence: TGTGCCAGCAGTGGCCGGGGACAGGGTATCTACGAGCAGTACTTC. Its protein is CASSGRGQGIYEQYF. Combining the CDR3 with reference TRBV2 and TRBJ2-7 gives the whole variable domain EPEVTQTPSHQVTQMGQEVILRCVPISNHLYFYWYRQILGQKVEFLVSFYNNEISEKSEIFDDQFSVERPDGSNFTLKIRSTKLEDSAMYFCASSGRGQGIYEQYFGPGTRLTVT.

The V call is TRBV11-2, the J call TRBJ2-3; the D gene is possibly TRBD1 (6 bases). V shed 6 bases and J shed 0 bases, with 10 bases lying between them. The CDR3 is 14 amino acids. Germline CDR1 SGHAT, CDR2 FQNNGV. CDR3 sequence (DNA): TGTGCCAGCAGGGGGACACTTAGCACAGATACGCAGTATTTT. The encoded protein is CASRGTLSTDTQYF.

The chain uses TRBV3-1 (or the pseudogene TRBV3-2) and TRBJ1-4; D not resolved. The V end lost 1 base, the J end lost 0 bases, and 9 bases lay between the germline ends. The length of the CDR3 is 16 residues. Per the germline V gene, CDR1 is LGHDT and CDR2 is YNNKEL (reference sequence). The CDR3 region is CASSQGVRATNEKLFF. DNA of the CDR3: TGTGCCAGCAGCCAAGGCGTACGGGCAACTAATGAAAAACTGTTTTTT.

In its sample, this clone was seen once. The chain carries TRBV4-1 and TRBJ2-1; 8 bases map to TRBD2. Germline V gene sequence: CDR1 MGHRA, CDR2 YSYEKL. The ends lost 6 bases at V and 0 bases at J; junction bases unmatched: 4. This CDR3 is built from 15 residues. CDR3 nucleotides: TGCGCCAGCAGTCGGAGCGGGAGCTCCTACAATGAGCAGTTCTTC. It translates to CASSRSGSSYNEQFF.

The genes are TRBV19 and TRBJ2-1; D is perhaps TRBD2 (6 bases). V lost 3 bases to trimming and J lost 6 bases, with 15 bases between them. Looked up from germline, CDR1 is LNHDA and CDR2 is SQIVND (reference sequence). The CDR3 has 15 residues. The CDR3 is CASSITWEALNEQFF. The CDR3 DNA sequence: TGTGCCAGTAGTATTACGTGGGAGGCCCTCAATGAGCAGTTCTTC.